This T cell receptor (beta chain) comes out of a study of human T cells and chemical hapten exposure. Original processing notes: Samples had a median of roughly 100,000 TCRs, ranging about 23,224 to 700,000. One entry per CDR3 protein, called by TCRdb with MiXCR from the RACE reads. The V and J calls reflect TCRdb's pipeline rather than the authors' work. The sample includes 110,000 to 150,000 distinct CDR3 sequences, 10% to 15% of them seen just once. This CDR3 has 13 residues. Germline lookup yields CDR1 SNHLY and CDR2 FYNNEI. V lost 6 bases, J lost 7 bases, and 15 bases lay in between. Time point specified: patch test 2, 6 weeks after DPC sensitization. Treatment denoted: therapeutic diphenylcyclopropenone sensitization with weekly scalp DPC.

This sequence was found in a woman aged 45-65 years with alopecia areata. Some clones in this sample may be carry-over from other donors' samples. The rearrangement joins TRBV2 to TRBJ2-5, with a weak D call TRBD2 (5 bases). The input for sequencing was whole blood, taken in connection with sensitization to the hapten diphenylcyclopropenone (DPC). CDR3 sequence: CASRGDILGTQYF. The CDR3, as DNA: TGTGCCAGCAGGGGAGACATCCTCGGGACCCAGTACTTC.